The next 7 T cell receptor beta chains were all read from a single sample in a study of blood T cell repertoires in COVID-19. Assay used: immunoSEQ multiplex PCR; TCRdb lists only in-frame clones, some missing. Of under 200,000 clones in the sample, approximately 90% are singletons; the top ten hold about 6.3%. What was sequenced was PBMCs or T cells enriched from blood (not recorded which). Source of these receptors: a woman aged 50 to 60 who had recovered from COVID-19.

The V gene is TRBV3-1 (or the pseudogene TRBV3-2), the J gene TRBJ1-1, with D hard to call. This CDR3 has 14 residues. Germline V gene sequence: CDR1 LGHDT, CDR2 YNNKEL (reference sequence). Trimming shortened V by 0 bases and J by 11 bases, and 16 bases separated the two germline ends. The chain's CDR3 is CASSQDPRRVRAFF. CDR3 DNA sequence: TGTGCCAGCAGCCAAGATCCGAGGAGGGTGCGGGCTTTCTTT.

The chain joins TRBV9 to TRBJ2-2; D unclear. Deletions cut 3 bases from V and 6 bases from J, with 15 bases between. The length of the CDR3 is 15 residues. In germline, CDR1 is SGDLS, CDR2 YYNGEE. The CDR3 region is CASSGARSRSGELFF. CDR3 DNA sequence: TGTGCCAGCAGCGGAGCAAGATCACGGTCCGGGGAGCTGTTTTTT.

This chain links TRBV7-2 with TRBJ2-7, with D uncertain. Trimming removed 2 bases at V and 3 bases at J, with 8 bases between. The germline V gene encodes CDR1 SGHTA and CDR2 FQGNSA. The CDR3 has 13 residues. This CDR3 is CASSLPGYYEQYF. The CDR3 bases are TGTGCCAGCAGCTTACCAGGATACTACGAGCAGTACTTC.

The CDR3 reads CASSLGTSGGPRDTQYF. The CDR3 DNA follows: TGTGCCAGCAGCCTGGGGACTAGCGGGGGCCCTCGGGATACGCAGTATTTT. The rearrangement links TRBV7-2 to TRBJ2-3; 14 bases map to TRBD2. Per the germline V gene, CDR1 is SGHTA and CDR2 is FQGNSA. V lost 5 bases, J lost 6 bases, and 10 bases stayed unmatched. The CDR3 extends over 17 amino acids.

The J gene is TRBJ2-7, the V gene TRBV6-5; 11 positions agree with TRBD2. The germline V gene has CDR1 MNHEY and CDR2 SVGAGI. The CDR3 has 15 residues. The ends lost 3 bases at V and 0 bases at J; junction bases unmatched: 1. DNA of the CDR3: TGTGCCAGCAGTTATGGGACTAGCGGCTCCTACGAGCAGTACTTC. Translated: CASSYGTSGSYEQYF.

About this clone: The same CDR3 also results from other DNA sequences found in this sample. This sequence joins TRBV9 and TRBJ2-7; tentative D call: TRBD2 (6 bases). This CDR3 spans 14 amino acids. The V and J ends lost 5 bases and 1 base respectively, with 13 bases between them. Germline CDR1 SGDLS, CDR2 YYNGEE. The CDR3 DNA follows: TGTGCCAGCAGTCCAGCCGGGAGTTCCTACGAGCAGTACTTC. Protein sequence: CASSPAGSSYEQYF.

The chain has TRBV3-1 (or the pseudogene TRBV3-2) and TRBJ1-1; D ambiguous. The length of the CDR3 is 16 residues. Trimming left V 0 bases short and J 5 bases short, with 16 bases between. Per germline, CDR1 LGHDT and CDR2 YNNKEL (reference sequence). CDR3 amino acids: CASSQDREPLGTEAFF. CDR3 in DNA: TGTGCCAGCAGCCAAGATAGGGAGCCCCTAGGGACTGAAGCTTTCTTT.